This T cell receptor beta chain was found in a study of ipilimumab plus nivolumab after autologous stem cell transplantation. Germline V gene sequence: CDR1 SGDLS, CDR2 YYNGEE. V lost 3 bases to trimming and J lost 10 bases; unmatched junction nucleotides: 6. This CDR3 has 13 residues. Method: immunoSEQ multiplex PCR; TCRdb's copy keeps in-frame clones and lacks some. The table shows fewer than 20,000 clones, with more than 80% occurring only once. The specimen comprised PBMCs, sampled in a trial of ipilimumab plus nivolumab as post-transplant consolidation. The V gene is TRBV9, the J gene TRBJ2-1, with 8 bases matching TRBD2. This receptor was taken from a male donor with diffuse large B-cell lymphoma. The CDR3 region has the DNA TGTGCCAGCAGCGATTCCGGGACTAGAGAGCAGTTCTTC. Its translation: CASSDSGTREQFF.